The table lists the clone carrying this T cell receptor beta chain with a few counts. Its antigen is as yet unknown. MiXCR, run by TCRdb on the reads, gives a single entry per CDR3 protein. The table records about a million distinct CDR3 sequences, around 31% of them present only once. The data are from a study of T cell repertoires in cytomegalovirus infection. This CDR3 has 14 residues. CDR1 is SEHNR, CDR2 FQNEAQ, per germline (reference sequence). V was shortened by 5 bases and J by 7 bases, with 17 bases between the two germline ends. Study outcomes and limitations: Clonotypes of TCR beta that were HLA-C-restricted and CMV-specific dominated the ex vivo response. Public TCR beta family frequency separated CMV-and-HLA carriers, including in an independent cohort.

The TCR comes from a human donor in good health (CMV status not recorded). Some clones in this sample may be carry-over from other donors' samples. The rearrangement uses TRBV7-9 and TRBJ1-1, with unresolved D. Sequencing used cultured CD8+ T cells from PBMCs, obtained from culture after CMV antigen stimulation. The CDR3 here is CASSLISGAGEAFF. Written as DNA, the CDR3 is TGTGCCAGCAGCCTGATTTCAGGCGCGGGTGAAGCTTTCTTT.